At least ten counts were recorded for the clone carrying this T cell receptor (beta chain). Antigen: not known. This record comes from a study of regulatory T cells in long-lasting Graves disease. Whole-study results and caveats: Persistent Graves' patients had lower TCR diversity than newly diagnosed ones.

CDR3 regions were amplified by Arm-PCR using iRepertoire HTBI primers to build TCR beta libraries. One entry per CDR3 protein results from TCRdb running MiXCR on the multiplex PCR reads. This table holds fewer than 650,000 distinct CDR3 sequences, around 15% found once. The CDR3 is made up of 11 amino acids. Per the germline V gene, CDR1 is MNHEY and CDR2 is SMNVEV (reference sequence). Trimming shortened V by 3 bases and J by 7 bases, and 7 bases separated the two germline ends. Documented time point: newly diagnosed GD, antithyroid drugs for less than 3 months. Scientists built the TCR library using RNA that was extracted from PBMCs. These sequences were also reported in another study, on T cells in Graves' hyperthyroidism and ophthalmopathy. That report adds: During a first-round RT-PCR of the TCR CDR3, the HTBI primer set was used.

Sequenced material: peripheral blood mononuclear cells (PBMCs), taken at new diagnosis, from a patient treated with antithyroid drugs. The rearrangement joins TRBV27 to TRBJ2-7; D remains ambiguous. The clonotype originates from a man aged 18 to 35 with Graves disease. CDR3 region: CASSFGLEQYF. The CDR3 region has the DNA TGTGCCAGCAGTTTCGGGTTAGAGCAGTACTTC.